This T cell receptor beta chain was sequenced for a study of blood T cell repertoires in COVID-19. Per the study methods: Quantification of nucleated cells was approximated via reference gene primer amplification. Produced via immunoSEQ multiplex PCR; TCRdb's table is partial and in-frame only. V, J and clone size derive from that table, while D and trimming were established from the DNA sequence. Among around 64,000 clones listed, more than 80% were seen once. Germline loops: CDR1 SNHLY, CDR2 FYNNEI. The CDR3 extends over 16 amino acids. The trim removed 6 bases at V and 1 base at J, leaving 8 bases unmatched.

This sequence joins TRBV2 and TRBJ2-3; 9 bases line up with TRBD2. The TCR comes from a man younger than 45 with acute or convalescent COVID-19. Input material: peripheral blood. The CDR3 here is CASSTPGLAGTDTQYF. The CDR3 DNA sequence: TGTGCCAGCAGCACCCCGGGACTAGCCGGCACAGATACGCAGTATTTT. The entire variable domain, with the rest obtained from reference TRBV2 and TRBJ2-3, is as follows: EPEVTQTPSHQVTQMGQEVILRCVPISNHLYFYWYRQILGQKVEFLVSFYNNEISEKSEIFDDQFSVERPDGSNFTLKIRSTKLEDSAMYFCASSTPGLAGTDTQYFGPGTRLTVL.